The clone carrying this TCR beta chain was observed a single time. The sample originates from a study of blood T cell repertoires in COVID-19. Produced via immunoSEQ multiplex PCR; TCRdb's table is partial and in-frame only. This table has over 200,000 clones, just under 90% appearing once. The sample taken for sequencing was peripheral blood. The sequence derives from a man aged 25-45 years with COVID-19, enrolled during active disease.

This CDR3 is CASSPTATNEKLFF. The CDR3 bases are TGTGCCAGCAGTCCCACGGCAACTAATGAAAAACTGTTTTTT. This chain links TRBV28 with TRBJ1-4; no reliable D call. This CDR3 is 14 amino acids long. Germline CDR1 MDHEN, CDR2 SYDVKM. The V and J ends lost 5 bases and 0 bases respectively, with 7 bases between them.